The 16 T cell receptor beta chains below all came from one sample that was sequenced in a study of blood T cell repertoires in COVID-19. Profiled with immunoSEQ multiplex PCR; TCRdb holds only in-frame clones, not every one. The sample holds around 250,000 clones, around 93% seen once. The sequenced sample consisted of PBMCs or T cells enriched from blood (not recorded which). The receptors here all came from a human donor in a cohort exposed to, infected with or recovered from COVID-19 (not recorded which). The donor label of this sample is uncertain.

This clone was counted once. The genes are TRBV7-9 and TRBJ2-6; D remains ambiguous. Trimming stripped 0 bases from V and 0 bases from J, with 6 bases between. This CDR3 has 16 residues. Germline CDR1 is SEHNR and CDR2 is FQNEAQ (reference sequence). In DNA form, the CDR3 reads TGTGCCAGCAGCTTAGCGGTGAGCTCTGGGGCCAACGTCCTGACTTTC. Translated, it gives CASSLAVSSGANVLTF.

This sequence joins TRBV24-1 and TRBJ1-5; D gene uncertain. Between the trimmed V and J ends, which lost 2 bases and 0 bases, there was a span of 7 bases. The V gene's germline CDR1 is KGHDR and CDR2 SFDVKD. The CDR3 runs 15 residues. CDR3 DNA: TGTGCCACCAGTGATTCCTCAGATAGCAATCAGCCCCAGCATTTT. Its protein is CATSDSSDSNQPQHF.

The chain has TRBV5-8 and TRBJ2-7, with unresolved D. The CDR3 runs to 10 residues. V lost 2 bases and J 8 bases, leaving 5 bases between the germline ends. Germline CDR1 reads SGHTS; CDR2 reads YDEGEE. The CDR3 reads CASSFYKQYF. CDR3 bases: TGTGCCAGCAGCTTTTATAAGCAGTACTTC.

CDR3 residues: CASSYNRDRGYEQYF. CDR3 sequence (DNA): TGTGCCAGCAGCTATAACCGGGACAGGGGCTACGAGCAGTACTTC. The gene calls are TRBV27 and TRBJ2-7; 10 positions agree with TRBD1. Trimming took 6 bases from V and 3 from J; bases not matched to a gene: 8. CDR1 is MNHEY, CDR2 SMNVEV, per germline (reference sequence). This CDR3 has 15 amino acids.

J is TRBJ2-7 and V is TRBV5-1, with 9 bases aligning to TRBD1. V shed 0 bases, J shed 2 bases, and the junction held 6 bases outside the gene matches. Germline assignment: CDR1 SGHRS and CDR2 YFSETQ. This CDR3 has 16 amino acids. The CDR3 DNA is TGCGCCAGCAGCTTGGATGCGGGACAGGGAACCTACGAGCAGTACTTC. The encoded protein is CASSLDAGQGTYEQYF.

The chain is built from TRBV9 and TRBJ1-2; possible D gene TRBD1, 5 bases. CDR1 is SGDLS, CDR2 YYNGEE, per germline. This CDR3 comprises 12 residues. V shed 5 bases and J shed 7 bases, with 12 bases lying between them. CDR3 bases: TGTGCCAGCAGTGGCAGGGAACTTGGCTACACCTTC. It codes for CASSGRELGYTF.

The CDR3 reads CASSPFGTGRNTEAFF. DNA of the CDR3: TGTGCCAGCTCACCTTTCGGGACAGGGAGGAACACTGAAGCTTTCTTT. The V gene is TRBV18, the J gene TRBJ1-1; TRBD1 matches 9 bases. V was clipped by 3 bases and J by 1 base; unmatched bases: 6. Germline V lookup: CDR1 KGHSH, CDR2 LQKENI. This CDR3 is 16 amino acids long.

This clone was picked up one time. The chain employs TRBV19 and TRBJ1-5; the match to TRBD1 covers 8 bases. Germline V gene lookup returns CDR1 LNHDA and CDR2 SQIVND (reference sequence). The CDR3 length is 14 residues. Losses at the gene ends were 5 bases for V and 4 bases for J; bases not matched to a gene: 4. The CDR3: CASSLRTGNQPQHF. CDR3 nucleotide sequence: TGTGCCAGTAGTTTACGGACAGGGAATCAGCCCCAGCATTTT. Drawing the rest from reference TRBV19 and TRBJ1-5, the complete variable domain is DGGITQSPKYLFRKEGQNVTLSCEQNLNHDAMYWYRQDPGQGLRLIYYSQIVNDFQKGDIAEGYSVSREKKESFPLTVTSAQKNPTAFYLCASSLRTGNQPQHFGDGTRLSIL.

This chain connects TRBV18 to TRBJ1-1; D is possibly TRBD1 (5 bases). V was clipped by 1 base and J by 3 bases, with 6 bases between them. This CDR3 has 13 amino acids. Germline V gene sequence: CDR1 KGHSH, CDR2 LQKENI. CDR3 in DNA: TGTGCCAGCTCACCACGGGGCGACACTGAAGCTTTCTTT. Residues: CASSPRGDTEAFF. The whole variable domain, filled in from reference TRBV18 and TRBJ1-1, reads NAGVMQNPRHLVRRRGQEARLRCSPMKGHSHVYWYRQLPEEGLKFMVYLQKENIIDESGMPKERFSAEFPKEGPSILRIQQVVRGDSAAYFCASSPRGDTEAFFGQGTRLTVV.

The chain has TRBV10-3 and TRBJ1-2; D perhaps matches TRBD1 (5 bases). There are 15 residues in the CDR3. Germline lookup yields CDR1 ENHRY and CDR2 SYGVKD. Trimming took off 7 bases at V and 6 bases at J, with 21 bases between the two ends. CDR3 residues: CAITPRDRGLDGYTF. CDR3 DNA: TGTGCCATCACCCCCCGAGACAGAGGCCTGGATGGCTACACCTTC.

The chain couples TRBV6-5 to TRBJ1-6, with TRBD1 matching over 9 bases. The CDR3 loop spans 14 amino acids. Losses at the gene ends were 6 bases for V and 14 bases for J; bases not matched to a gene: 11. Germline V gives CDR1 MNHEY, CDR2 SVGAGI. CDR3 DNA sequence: TGTGCCAGCAGAGGGACAGGGTCGAGGAATACCCTCCACTTT. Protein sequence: CASRGTGSRNTLHF.

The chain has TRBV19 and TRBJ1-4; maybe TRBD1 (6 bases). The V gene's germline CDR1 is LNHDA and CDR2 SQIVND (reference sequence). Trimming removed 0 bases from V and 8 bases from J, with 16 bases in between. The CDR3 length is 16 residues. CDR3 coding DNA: TGTGCCAGTAGTATAGACTCCCCAGGGGACGGGGAAAAACTGTTTTTT. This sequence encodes CASSIDSPGDGEKLFF.

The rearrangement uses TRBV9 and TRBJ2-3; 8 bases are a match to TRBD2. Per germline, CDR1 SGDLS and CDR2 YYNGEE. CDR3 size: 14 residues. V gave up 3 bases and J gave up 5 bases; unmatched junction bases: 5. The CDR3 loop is CASSAGGWIDTQYF. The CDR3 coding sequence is TGTGCCAGCAGCGCGGGGGGGTGGATAGATACGCAGTATTTT. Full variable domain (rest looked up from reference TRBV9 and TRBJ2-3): DSGVTQTPKHLITATGQRVTLRCSPRSGDLSVYWYQQSLDQGLQFLIQYYNGEERAKGNILERFSAQQFPDLHSELNLSSLELGDSALYFCASSAGGWIDTQYFGPGTRLTVL.

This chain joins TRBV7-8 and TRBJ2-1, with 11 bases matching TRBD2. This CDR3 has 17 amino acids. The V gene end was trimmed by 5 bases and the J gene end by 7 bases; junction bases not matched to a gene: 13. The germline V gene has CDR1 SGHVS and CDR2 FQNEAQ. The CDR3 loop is CASSPRSGGALGNEQFF. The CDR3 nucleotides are TGTGCCAGCAGCCCACGTAGCGGGGGGGCCTTGGGTAATGAGCAGTTCTTC.

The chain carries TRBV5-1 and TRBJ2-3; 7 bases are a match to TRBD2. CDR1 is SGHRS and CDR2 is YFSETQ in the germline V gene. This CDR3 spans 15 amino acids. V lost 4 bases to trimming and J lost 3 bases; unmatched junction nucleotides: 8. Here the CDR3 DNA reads TGCGCCAGCAGCCCCCACGGGGGAGGGACAGATACGCAGTATTTT. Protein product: CASSPHGGGTDTQYF.

The DNA for the CDR3 is TGTGCCAGCAGCTTGGCCGGAATGGGGGCGAGCACCGGGGAGCTGTTTTTT. Its protein product is CASSLAGMGASTGELFF. This rearrangement joins TRBV5-6 to TRBJ2-2, with D possibly TRBD1 on 6 matching bases. The CDR3 has 17 residues. Germline V gene lookup returns CDR1 SGHDT and CDR2 YYEEEE. V was shortened by 0 bases and J by 4 bases, with 16 bases between the two germline ends.